This TCR beta chain derives from a study of cytomegalovirus exposure and HLA in healthy donors. Study-wide findings and caveats: Compared with the approximately 680-donor mean, an Asian-associated ancestry cluster reportedly had fewer N-insertions, according to a later analysis. Highly shared sequence variants in one cluster were likely a sequencing artifact. Sequencing depth across donors, presence/absence analyses assumed, was roughly uniform.

Germline V gene data show CDR1 as SGHNT and CDR2 as YENEEA. V gave up 5 bases and J gave up 4 bases, with 9 bases separating them. The CDR3 loop spans 13 amino acids. Likely unrecorded immune exposures existed in these nominally healthy donors. Comment on this clone: Its specificity is not known.

PCR primers comprised 60 Vbeta and 13 Jbeta primers. Generated by immunoSEQ multiplex PCR, the TCRdb table keeps only in-frame clones and is missing some. The table includes 200,000 to 250,000 clones, 82% detected once. The sequencing sample was made of PBMCs. The V and J genes are TRBV11-3 and TRBJ1-5, with TRBD1 as a possible D gene (6 bases). This TCR derives from a woman aged 40 to 55 in good health and CMV-seropositive. CDR3 region: CASSRTGNQPQHF. The CDR3 DNA reads as TGTGCCAGCAGCCGTACAGGGAATCAGCCCCAGCATTTT.